Below are 21 T cell receptor beta chains sequenced from a single sample in a study of T cells after yellow fever vaccination. TCRdb re-derived calls from the 5' RACE reads in MiXCR, one entry per CDR3 protein. The table includes over 200,000 distinct CDR3 sequences, 6.7% detected once. The material sequenced was CD4+ T cells sorted from PBMCs, taken on the day of the yellow fever booster vaccination. These receptors were taken from a man aged 25-45 years who received the YFV17D yellow fever vaccine.

This clonotype has just a few counts. This rearrangement joins TRBV7-2 to TRBJ2-5; TRBD1 matches at 9 bases. Germline assignment: CDR1 SGHTA and CDR2 FQGNSA. This CDR3 contains 14 residues. After removal of 5 bases from V and 6 bases from J, the junction contained 7 bases not matched to a gene. CDR3 DNA sequence: TGTGCCAGCAGCGCACACAGGGGGCCGAAGACCCAGTACTTC. The encoded protein is CASSAHRGPKTQYF.

The table lists this clonotype with many counts. This chain uses TRBV29-1 with TRBJ2-3, with a possible D match to TRBD1 (6 bases). The germline gives CDR1 SQVTM, CDR2 ANQGSEA. Trimming left V 7 bases short and J 1 base short, with 15 bases between. This CDR3 is built from 14 residues. The CDR3 here is CSAKQGVGTDTQYF. CDR3 DNA sequence: TGCAGCGCTAAACAGGGAGTGGGCACAGATACGCAGTATTTT.

This clonotype was seen only a few times. The chain joins TRBV5-1 to TRBJ2-5; D ambiguous. Germline V CDR1 and CDR2: SGHRS, YFSETQ. Deletions cut 2 bases from V and 1 base from J, with 12 bases between. The CDR3 is 15 amino acids. CDR3 coding DNA: TGCGCCAGCAGCTTAAACAGCCGGATCCAAGAGACCCAGTACTTC. It yields the protein CASSLNSRIQETQYF.

This clonotype was seen at least ten times. The V and J genes are TRBV2 and TRBJ1-3, with D hard to call. Germline V lookup: CDR1 SNHLY, CDR2 FYNNEI. CDR3 length equals 13 residues. V was trimmed by 3 bases and J by 4 bases, leaving 7 bases between them. For the CDR3, the DNA is TGTGCCAGCAGTGAGGGGATCGGAAACACCATATATTTT. Translation gives CASSEGIGNTIYF. Filled out from reference TRBV2 and TRBJ1-3, the complete variable domain reads EPEVTQTPSHQVTQMGQEVILRCVPISNHLYFYWYRQILGQKVEFLVSFYNNEISEKSEIFDDQFSVERPDGSNFTLKIRSTKLEDSAMYFCASSEGIGNTIYFGEGSWLTVV.

This clonotype was counted only a few times. V is TRBV20-1 and J is TRBJ2-1; 11 bases are a match to TRBD2. The CDR3 is made up of 20 amino acids. V shed 5 bases, J shed 0 bases, and the junction held 18 bases outside the gene matches. The germline V gene encodes CDR1 DFQATT and CDR2 SNEGSKA (reference sequence). As DNA, the CDR3 is TGCAGTGCTTCTCGACGATCGGGGACTAGCGGTTTAAGCTCCTACAATGAGCAGTTCTTC. The encoded protein is CSASRRSGTSGLSSYNEQFF.

The rearrangement joins TRBV10-3 to TRBJ1-5; D is ambiguous. The V gene's germline CDR1 is ENHRY and CDR2 SYGVKD. The CDR3 contains 13 residues. V was cut by 10 bases and J by 6 bases, with 16 bases left in between. CDR3 in amino acids: CATYDGFGQPQHF. DNA for the CDR3: TGTGCCACCTACGACGGTTTCGGTCAGCCCCAGCATTTT.

This clonotype turned up a few times. The CDR3 DNA follows: TGTGCCAGCAGCTTAGGCCCCCAACAGGGGAGCTCCTATAATTCACCCCTCCACTTT. Amino acid sequence: CASSLGPQQGSSYNSPLHF. This sequence joins TRBV11-2 and TRBJ1-6; 7 bases map to TRBD1. There are 19 residues in the CDR3. In germline, CDR1 is SGHAT, CDR2 FQNNGV. V gave up 1 base and J gave up 0 bases; unmatched junction bases: 9.

The chain recombines TRBV3-1 with TRBJ2-1, with D unresolved. The CDR3 loop spans 13 amino acids. The germline CDR1 and CDR2 sequences are LGHDT and YNNKEL (reference sequence). Trimming removed 3 bases at V and 6 bases at J, with 9 bases between. The CDR3 nucleotides are TGTGCCAGCAGCCACCGGCGTGGCAATGAGCAGTTCTTC. It specifies CASSHRRGNEQFF.

The sample holds many counts of this clonotype. The rearrangement joins TRBV7-2 to TRBJ2-4; possible D gene TRBD1, 6 bases. Germline V lookup: CDR1 SGHTA, CDR2 FQGNSA. V lost 3 bases and J 0 bases, leaving 9 bases between the germline ends. This CDR3 has 15 residues. The CDR3 reads CASSLGRGAKNIQYF. The DNA of the CDR3 is TGTGCCAGCAGCTTGGGCAGGGGAGCCAAAAACATTCAGTACTTC.

Many counts were recorded for this clonotype. The chain carries TRBV20-1 and TRBJ2-1; D is perhaps TRBD2 (5 bases). CDR1 is DFQATT and CDR2 is SNEGSKA in the germline V gene (reference sequence). The CDR3 contains 14 residues. Trimming removed 8 bases at V and 0 bases at J, with 14 bases between. CDR3 sequence reads: CSSTGLSSYNEQFF. In DNA form, the CDR3 reads TGCAGTTCCACGGGGTTGAGCTCCTACAATGAGCAGTTCTTC.

The J gene is TRBJ2-1, the V gene TRBV20-1, with TRBD2 identical over 7 bases. The germline V gene has CDR1 DFQATT and CDR2 SNEGSKA (reference sequence). J gave up 2 bases and V 3 bases, and 13 bases lay outside the gene matches. The CDR3 totals 17 residues. CDR3 nucleotide sequence: TGCAGTGCTAGGGCTCTCAGAGTGGGAGGGACCTACAATGAGCAGTTCTTC. It is translated as CSARALRVGGTYNEQFF.

CDR3 coding DNA: TGCAGTGCTAGGAATTTCATTCAGTACTTC. Protein product: CSARNFIQYF. The gene calls are TRBV20-1 and TRBJ2-4; D call uncertain. The CDR3 extends over 10 amino acids. The V end lost 3 bases, the J end lost 9 bases, and 6 bases lay between the germline ends. Per the germline V gene, CDR1 is DFQATT and CDR2 is SNEGSKA (reference sequence).

In its sample, this clonotype was seen many times. The rearrangement links TRBV20-1 to TRBJ2-5; D gene uncertain. The germline V and J ends were trimmed by 3 bases and 2 bases, with 7 bases remaining between them. CDR3 length equals 12 residues. CDR1 and CDR2 (germline): DFQATT, SNEGSKA (reference sequence). CDR3 sequence: CSASFQQETQYF. The CDR3 region has the DNA TGCAGTGCTAGTTTCCAGCAAGAGACCCAGTACTTC.

This clonotype came up a few times. The rearrangement joins TRBV10-2 to TRBJ2-4; D might be TRBD1 (6 bases). Trimming pared 2 bases from V and 2 bases from J, leaving 13 bases between. There are 16 residues in the CDR3. Germline lookup yields CDR1 WSHSY and CDR2 SAAADI. The CDR3, as DNA: TGCGCCAGCAGTGAGGGACTCAGGGGTTCCAAAAACATTCAGTACTTC. This gives the protein CASSEGLRGSKNIQYF.

This clonotype was picked up a small number of times. This chain links TRBV5-1 with TRBJ1-1, with D perhaps TRBD1 (6 bases). The CDR3 sequence is 13 residues long. The ends were cut back, 4 bases at V and 11 bases at J, with 18 bases in the middle. Germline V lookup: CDR1 SGHRS, CDR2 YFSETQ. CDR3 sequence: CASSVPGQRGAFF. CDR3 DNA sequence: TGCGCCAGCAGCGTGCCGGGCCAAAGGGGGGCTTTCTTT.

This clonotype has a handful of counts. V and J are TRBV18 and TRBJ2-3; tentative D call: TRBD1 (5 bases). CDR1 and CDR2 from the germline V gene are KGHSH and LQKENI. The V end was cut by 0 bases, the J end by 0 bases, with 10 bases between. There are 16 residues in the CDR3. In DNA, the CDR3 is TGTGCCAGCTCACCACCCCAGGGTAGGAGCACAGATACGCAGTATTTT. Its protein is CASSPPQGRSTDTQYF.

This clonotype was detected only a few times. V gene TRBV7-9 combines with J gene TRBJ2-1; D gene unclear. The germline V gene has CDR1 SEHNR and CDR2 FQNEAQ (reference sequence). With 5 bases removed from V and 9 bases from J, the gap between germline ends came to 14 bases. This CDR3 contains 13 residues. CDR3 nucleotides: TGTGCCAGCAGCCAGGCGAGTTCCGGTGAGCAGTTCTTC. As protein: CASSQASSGEQFF.

This chain joins TRBV4-3 and TRBJ2-1; possibly TRBD2 for D (6 bases). CDR1 is LGHNA and CDR2 is YSLEER in the germline V gene. CDR3 size: 14 residues. The V end lost 3 bases, the J end lost 7 bases, and 13 bases lay between the germline ends. For the CDR3, the DNA is TGCGCCAGCAGCCAGAGCGGGTTCATTAATGAGCAGTTCTTC. Its protein is CASSQSGFINEQFF.

This clonotype was seen at least ten times. This chain connects TRBV3-1 to TRBJ2-7, with D perhaps matching TRBD1 or TRBD2 (5 bases each). V shed 1 base and J shed 5 bases, with 18 bases lying between them. Per germline, CDR1 LGHDT and CDR2 YNNKEL (reference sequence). The CDR3 spans 16 residues. The CDR3 spells CASSQVIRGKDHEQYF. CDR3 bases: TGTGCCAGCAGCCAAGTGATCCGGGGCAAGGACCACGAGCAGTACTTC.

The gene calls are TRBV7-9 and TRBJ1-1, with D perhaps TRBD1 (5 bases). Deletions cut 5 bases from V and 3 bases from J, with 10 bases between. Germline CDR1 and CDR2: SEHNR and FQNEAQ (reference sequence). The CDR3 is 13 residues long. CDR3 DNA: TGTGCCAGCAGCCGTACAGGTTACACTGAAGCTTTCTTT. This encodes CASSRTGYTEAFF.

The rearrangement links TRBV2 to TRBJ2-3; TRBD2 matches 9 bases. Germline CDR1 reads SNHLY; CDR2 reads FYNNEI. This CDR3 has 16 residues. Germline trimming cut 2 bases from V and 1 base from J; bases unmatched to any gene: 4. The CDR3 loop reads CASSERAGGRTDTQYF. In DNA, the CDR3 is TGTGCCAGCAGTGAAAGGGCGGGAGGGCGCACAGATACGCAGTATTTT.